The clone carrying this T cell receptor beta chain was seen only a few times. Unique molecular identifiers were incorporated into the prepared TCRbeta library. TCRdb passed the PCR reads through MiXCR, listing each CDR3 protein once. The table lists some 490,000 distinct CDR3 sequences, around 12% of them singletons, with around 5.8% in the top ten. The sample originates from a study of T-cell reconstitution after alpha-beta-depleted transplantation in children. Looked up from germline, CDR1 is SNHLY and CDR2 is FYNNEI. Trimming removed 7 bases from V and 2 bases from J, with 7 bases in between. The length of the CDR3 is 12 residues.

Sequencing was performed on PBMCs from the stem cell graft donor, taken from the stem cell graft. The chain couples TRBV2 to TRBJ2-3; D gene uncertain. The receptor was isolated from a human donor who donated a stem cell graft to a child with combined immunodeficiency. The CDR3 here is CASTYHTDTQYF. CDR3 DNA sequence: TGTGCCAGCACATACCACACAGATACGCAGTATTTT.